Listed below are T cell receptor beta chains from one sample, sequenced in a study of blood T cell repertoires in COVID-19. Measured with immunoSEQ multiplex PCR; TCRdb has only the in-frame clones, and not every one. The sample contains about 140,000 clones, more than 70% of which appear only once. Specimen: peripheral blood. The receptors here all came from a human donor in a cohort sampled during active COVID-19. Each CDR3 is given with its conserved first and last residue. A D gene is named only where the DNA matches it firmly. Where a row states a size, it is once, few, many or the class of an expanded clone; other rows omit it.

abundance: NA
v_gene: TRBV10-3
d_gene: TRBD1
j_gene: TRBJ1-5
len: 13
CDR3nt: TGTGCCAGCACCGACAGGGTCGATCAGCCCCAGCATTTT
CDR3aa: CASTDRVDQPQHF

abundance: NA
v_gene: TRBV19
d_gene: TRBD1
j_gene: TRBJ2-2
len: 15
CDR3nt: TGTGCCAGTATGGGCCGGGACAGCGACACCGGGGAGCTGTTTTTT
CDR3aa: CASMGRDSDTGELFF

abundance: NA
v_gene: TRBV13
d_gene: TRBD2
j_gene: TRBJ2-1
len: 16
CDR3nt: TGTGCCAGCAGCCCCGTGGCCGCGGGGGATTACAATGAGCAGTTCTTC
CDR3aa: CASSPVAAGDYNEQFF

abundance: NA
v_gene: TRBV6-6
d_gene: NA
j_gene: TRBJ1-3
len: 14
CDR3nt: TGTGCCAGCAGTTACGACAGGTCAGGAAACACCATATATTTT
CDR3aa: CASSYDRSGNTIYF

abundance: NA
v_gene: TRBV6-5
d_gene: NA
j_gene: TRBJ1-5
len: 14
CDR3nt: TGTGCCAGCAGCGCGGCGCACCGAAATCAGCCCCAGCATTTT
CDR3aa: CASSAAHRNQPQHF

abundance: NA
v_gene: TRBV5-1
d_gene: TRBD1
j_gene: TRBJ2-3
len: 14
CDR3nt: TGCGCCAGCAGCCCGAGAGGGACAGCAGATACGCAGTATTTT
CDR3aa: CASSPRGTADTQYF

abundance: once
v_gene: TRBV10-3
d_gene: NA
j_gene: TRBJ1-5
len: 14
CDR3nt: TGTGCCATCAGTGAGACGGGTTTCAATCAGCCCCAGCATTTT
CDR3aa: CAISETGFNQPQHF

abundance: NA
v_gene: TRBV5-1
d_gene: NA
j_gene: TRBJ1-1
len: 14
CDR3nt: TGCGCCAGCAGCTCCTACGGTCCGAACACTGAAGCTTTCTTT
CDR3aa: CASSSYGPNTEAFF

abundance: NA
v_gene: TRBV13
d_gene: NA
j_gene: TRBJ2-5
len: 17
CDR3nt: TGTGCCAGCAGCCCTAATTGGGGAACTACAGGCCAAGAGACCCAGTACTTC
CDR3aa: CASSPNWGTTGQETQYF

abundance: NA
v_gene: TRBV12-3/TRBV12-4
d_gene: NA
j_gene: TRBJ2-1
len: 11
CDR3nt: TGTGCCAGCAGGTACGGCAATGAGCAGTTCTTC
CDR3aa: CASRYGNEQFF

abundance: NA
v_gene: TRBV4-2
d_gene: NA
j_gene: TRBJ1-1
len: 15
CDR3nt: TGTGCCAGCAGCCAAGCAGGCAGCCCGAACACTGAAGCTTTCTTT
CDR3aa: CASSQAGSPNTEAFF

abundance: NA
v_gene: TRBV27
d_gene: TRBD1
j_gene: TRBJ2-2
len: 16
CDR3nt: TGTGCCAGCAGTTTATTGAGACAGGGATACACCGGGGAGCTGTTTTTT
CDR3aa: CASSLLRQGYTGELFF

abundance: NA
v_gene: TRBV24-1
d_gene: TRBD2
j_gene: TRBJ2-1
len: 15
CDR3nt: TGTGCCACCAGTGACCAGGGGCTAGCGGGGGCTGAGCAGTTCTTC
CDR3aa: CATSDQGLAGAEQFF

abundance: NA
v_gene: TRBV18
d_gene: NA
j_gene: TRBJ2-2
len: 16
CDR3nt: TGTGCCAGCTCACCAAATTTGGACAGCCTCACCGGGGAGCTGTTTTTT
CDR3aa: CASSPNLDSLTGELFF

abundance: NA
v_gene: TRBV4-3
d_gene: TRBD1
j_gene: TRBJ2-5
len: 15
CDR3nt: TGCGCCAGCAGCCAAGTCACAGGGGTGACGGAGACCCAGTACTTC
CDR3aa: CASSQVTGVTETQYF

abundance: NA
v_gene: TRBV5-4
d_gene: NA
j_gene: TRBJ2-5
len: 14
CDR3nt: TGTGCCAGCACCACTCTAGGGGGTTTGGAGACCCAGTACTTC
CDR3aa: CASTTLGGLETQYF

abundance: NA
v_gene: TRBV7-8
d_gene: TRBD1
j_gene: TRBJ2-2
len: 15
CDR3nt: TGTGCCAGCAGCCGGGGACAGGTCGACACCGGGGAGCTGTTTTTT
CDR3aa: CASSRGQVDTGELFF

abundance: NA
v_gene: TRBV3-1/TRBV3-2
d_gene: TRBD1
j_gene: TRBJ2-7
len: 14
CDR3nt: TGTGCCAGCAGCCACGGACAGGGGGCCTACGAGCAGTACTTC
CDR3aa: CASSHGQGAYEQYF

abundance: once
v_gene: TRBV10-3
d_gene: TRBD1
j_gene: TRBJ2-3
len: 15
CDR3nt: TGTGCCATCAGTGACGGGCAGGGGGCTGGGGATACGCAGTATTTT
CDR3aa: CAISDGQGAGDTQYF

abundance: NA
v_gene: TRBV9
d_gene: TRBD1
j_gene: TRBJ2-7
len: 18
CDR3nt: TGTGCCAGCAGCTCGAGCCGGACCGGGACAGAGACTACGTACGAGCAGTACTTC
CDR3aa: CASSSSRTGTETTYEQYF

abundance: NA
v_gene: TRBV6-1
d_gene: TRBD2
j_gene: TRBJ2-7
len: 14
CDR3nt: TGTGCCAGCAGTGAGGTAGCGGGCAGCTACGAGCAGTACTTC
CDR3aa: CASSEVAGSYEQYF

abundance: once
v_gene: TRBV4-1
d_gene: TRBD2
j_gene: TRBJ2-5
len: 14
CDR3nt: TGCGCCAGCAGGCCGACTAGCGGGGGCCTCCCGCAGTACTTC
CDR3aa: CASRPTSGGLPQYF

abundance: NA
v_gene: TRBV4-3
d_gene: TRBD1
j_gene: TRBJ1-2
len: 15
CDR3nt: TGCGCCAGCAGCCAAGAGGGGACAGGGAACTATGGCTACACCTTC
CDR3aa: CASSQEGTGNYGYTF

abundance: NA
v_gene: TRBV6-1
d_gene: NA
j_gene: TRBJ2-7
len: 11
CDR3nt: TGTGCCAGCAGTGAAGTTCCGGTTTCGTCCTTC
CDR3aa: CASSEVPVSSF

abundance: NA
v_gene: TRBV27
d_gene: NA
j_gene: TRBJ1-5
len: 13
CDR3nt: TGTGCCAGCACTACGGGAGGAAATCAGCCCCAGCATTTT
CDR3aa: CASTTGGNQPQHF

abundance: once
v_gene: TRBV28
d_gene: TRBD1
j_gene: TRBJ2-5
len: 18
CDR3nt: TGTGCCAGCAGTTTTCATGTTCCGGGACAGGGATCGGAAGAGACCCAGTACTTC
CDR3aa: CASSFHVPGQGSEETQYF

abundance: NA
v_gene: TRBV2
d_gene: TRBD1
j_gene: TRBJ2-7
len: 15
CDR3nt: TGTGCCAGCACTATGACAGGGGCCATCTCCTACGAGCAGTACTTC
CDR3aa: CASTMTGAISYEQYF

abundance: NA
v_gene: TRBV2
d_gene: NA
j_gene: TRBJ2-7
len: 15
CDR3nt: TGTGCCAGCAGTGAACTTGGACAGACGTCCTACGAGCAGTACTTC
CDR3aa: CASSELGQTSYEQYF

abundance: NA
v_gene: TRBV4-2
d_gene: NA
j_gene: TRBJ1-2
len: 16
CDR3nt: TGTGCCAGCAGCCAAGATCCAGAGGAAAATGACTATGGCTACACCTTC
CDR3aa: CASSQDPEENDYGYTF

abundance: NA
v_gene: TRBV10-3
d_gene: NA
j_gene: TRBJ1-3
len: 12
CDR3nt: TGTGCCATCAAACCCGGTGGAAACACCATATATTTT
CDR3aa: CAIKPGGNTIYF

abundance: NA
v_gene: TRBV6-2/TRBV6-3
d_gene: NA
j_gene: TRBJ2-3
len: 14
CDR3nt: TGTGCCAGCAGTTATCCCAGGGCCACAGATACGCAGTATTTT
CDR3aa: CASSYPRATDTQYF

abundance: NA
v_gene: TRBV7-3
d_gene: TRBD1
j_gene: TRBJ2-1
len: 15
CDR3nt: TGTGCCAGCAGCCTTCAATTGACAGGGGGCAATGAGCAGTTCTTC
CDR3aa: CASSLQLTGGNEQFF

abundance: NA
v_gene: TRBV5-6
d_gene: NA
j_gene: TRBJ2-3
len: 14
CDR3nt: TGTGCCAGCAGCCTACCGTCCCGCACAGATACGCAGTATTTT
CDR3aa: CASSLPSRTDTQYF

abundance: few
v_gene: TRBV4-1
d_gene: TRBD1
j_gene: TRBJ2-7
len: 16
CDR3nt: TGCGCCAGCAGCCCCCCCCTCCGGGACAGGGGACACGAGCAGTACTTC
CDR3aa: CASSPPLRDRGHEQYF

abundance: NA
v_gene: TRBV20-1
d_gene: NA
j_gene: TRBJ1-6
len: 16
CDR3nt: TGCAGTGCTAGTTCTACCTCGAGCTCCTATAATTCACCCCTCCACTTT
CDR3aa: CSASSTSSSYNSPLHF

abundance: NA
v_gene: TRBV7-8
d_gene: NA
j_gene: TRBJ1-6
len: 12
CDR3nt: TGTGCCAGCAGCTTGGGGGGGCGGACCCTCCACTTT
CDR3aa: CASSLGGRTLHF

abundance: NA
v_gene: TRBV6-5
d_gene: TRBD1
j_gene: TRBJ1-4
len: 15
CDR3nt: TGTGCCAGCAGTCCAGGGGGCGGGTTCGGAGAAAAACTGTTTTTT
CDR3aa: CASSPGGGFGEKLFF

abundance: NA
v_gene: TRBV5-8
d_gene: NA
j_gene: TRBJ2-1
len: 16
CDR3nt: TGTGCCAGCAGCTCGAAGGACACGCAGGACTACAATGAGCAGTTCTTC
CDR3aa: CASSSKDTQDYNEQFF

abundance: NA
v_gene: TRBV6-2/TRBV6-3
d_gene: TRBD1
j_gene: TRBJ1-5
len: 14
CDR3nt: TGTGCCAGCAGTCCAGGGGGCACAAATCAGCCCCAGCATTTT
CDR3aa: CASSPGGTNQPQHF

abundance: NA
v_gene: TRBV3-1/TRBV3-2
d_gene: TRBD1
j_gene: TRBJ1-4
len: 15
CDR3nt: TGTGCCAGCAGCCAACCCTGGGACAGTGGTGAAAAACTGTTTTTT
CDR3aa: CASSQPWDSGEKLFF

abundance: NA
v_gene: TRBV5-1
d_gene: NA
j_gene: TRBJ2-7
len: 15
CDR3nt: TGCGCCAGCAGCTTGGGGGACGGGGGGCTCTACGAGCAGTACTTC
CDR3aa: CASSLGDGGLYEQYF

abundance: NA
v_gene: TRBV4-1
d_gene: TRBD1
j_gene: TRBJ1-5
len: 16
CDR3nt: TGCGCCAGCAGCCAAGAAGGGACAGGGCGCAATCAGCCCCAGCATTTT
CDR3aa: CASSQEGTGRNQPQHF

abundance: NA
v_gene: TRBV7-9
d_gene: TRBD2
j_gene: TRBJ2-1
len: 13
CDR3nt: TGTGCCAGCAGCCGGGGACTACTTAATGAGCAGTTCTTC
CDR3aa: CASSRGLLNEQFF

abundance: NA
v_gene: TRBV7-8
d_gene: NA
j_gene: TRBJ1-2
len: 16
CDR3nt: TGTGCCAGCAGCTTAGGGCGACAGTCCCTCGACTATGGCTACACCTTC
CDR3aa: CASSLGRQSLDYGYTF

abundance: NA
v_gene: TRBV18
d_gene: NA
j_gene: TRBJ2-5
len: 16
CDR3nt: TGTGCCAGCTCACTAGGTCCGGGAGACTTCCAAGAGACCCAGTACTTC
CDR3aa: CASSLGPGDFQETQYF

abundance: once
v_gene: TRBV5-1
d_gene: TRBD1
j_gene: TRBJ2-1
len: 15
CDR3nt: TGCGCCAGCAGCTTCCGGACAGGGCCGTTAAATGAGCAGTTCTTC
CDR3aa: CASSFRTGPLNEQFF

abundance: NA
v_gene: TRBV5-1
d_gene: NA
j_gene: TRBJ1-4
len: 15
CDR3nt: TGCGCCAGCAGCCAATGGGGGGAGTTGAATGAAAAACTGTTTTTT
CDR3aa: CASSQWGELNEKLFF

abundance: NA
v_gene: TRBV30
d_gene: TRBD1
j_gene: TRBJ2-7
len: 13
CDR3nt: TGTGCCTCGGATCGGGACAGGGCCTACGAGCAGTACTTC
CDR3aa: CASDRDRAYEQYF

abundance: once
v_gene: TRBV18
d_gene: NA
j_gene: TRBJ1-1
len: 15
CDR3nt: TGTGCCAGCTCACCACCGGAGATCATGAACACTGAAGCTTTCTTT
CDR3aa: CASSPPEIMNTEAFF

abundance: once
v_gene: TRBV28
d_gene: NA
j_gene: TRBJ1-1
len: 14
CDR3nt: TGTGCCAGCAGTTTAAAACAGGGGAACACTGAAGCTTTCTTT
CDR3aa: CASSLKQGNTEAFF

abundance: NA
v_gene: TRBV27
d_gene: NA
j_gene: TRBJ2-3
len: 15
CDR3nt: TGTGCCAGCAGTTTCGGAGACTTGAGGCCAGATACGCAGTATTTT
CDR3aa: CASSFGDLRPDTQYF

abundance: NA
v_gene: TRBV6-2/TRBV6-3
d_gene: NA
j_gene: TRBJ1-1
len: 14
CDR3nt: TGTGCCAGCAGTTACTCGATCAGGGTTCTTGAAGCTTTCTTT
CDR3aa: CASSYSIRVLEAFF

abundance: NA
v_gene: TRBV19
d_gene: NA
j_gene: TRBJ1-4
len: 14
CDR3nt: TGTGCCAGTAGTCTCAGACAGGCCACAGGGAAACTGTTTTTT
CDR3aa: CASSLRQATGKLFF

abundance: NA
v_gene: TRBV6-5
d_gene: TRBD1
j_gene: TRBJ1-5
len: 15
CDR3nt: TGTGCCAGCAGGGGGGACAGGGTGAGCAATCAGCCCCAGCATTTT
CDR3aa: CASRGDRVSNQPQHF